The 30 T cell receptor beta chains below come from one sample, sequenced in a study of sequential checkpoint blockade in melanoma. Treatment defined: randomized to nivolumab then ipilimumab (arm A) or the reverse (arm B). TCRdb's copy holds only in-frame clones and misses some; the assay was immunoSEQ multiplex PCR. The data show under 25,000 clones, with roughly 82% seen just once and approximately 10% held by the top ten. The sample was CD8+ T cells sorted from blood (inferred from file names), taken from a patient given nivolumab and ipilimumab in sequence. These receptors originate from a human donor with melanoma.

The V gene is TRBV29-1, the J gene TRBJ1-2, with 9 positions matching TRBD1. CDR3 length: 15 residues. The germline V gene has CDR1 SQVTM and CDR2 ANQGSEA. The ends lost 0 bases at V and 6 bases at J; junction bases unmatched: 8. The CDR3 DNA reads as TGCAGCGTTGAAGATCCGGGACAGGGTCCGGATGGCTACACCTTC. This gives the protein CSVEDPGQGPDGYTF.

This chain uses TRBV29-1 with TRBJ1-1; no clear D gene. Germline-derived CDR1 and CDR2 are SQVTM and ANQGSEA. Trimming pared 6 bases from V and 4 bases from J, leaving 9 bases between. The CDR3 is 11 residues long. For the CDR3, the DNA is TGCAGCGTCTCAGGTCCCACTGAAGCTTTCTTT. This translates into CSVSGPTEAFF.

CDR3 sequence: CASSRQAGVTSTGELFF. CDR3 DNA: TGTGCCAGTAGTCGCCAAGCGGGAGTGACGAGCACCGGGGAGCTGTTTTTT. The rearrangement joins TRBV19 to TRBJ2-2, with TRBD2 matching over 8 bases. The CDR3 spans 17 residues. V lost 5 bases and J lost 4; bases outside the gene matches: 12. Germline CDR1 LNHDA, CDR2 SQIVND (reference sequence).

This chain joins TRBV7-2 and TRBJ1-5; no firm D call. The CDR3 contains 14 residues. Trimming removed 1 base at V and 0 bases at J, with 4 bases between. The V gene's germline CDR1 is SGHTA and CDR2 FQGNSA. The chain's CDR3 is CASSLDTSNQPQHF. The CDR3, as DNA: TGTGCCAGCAGCTTAGACACTAGCAATCAGCCCCAGCATTTT.

This chain connects TRBV10-3 to TRBJ1-1; D is ambiguous. Germline assignment: CDR1 ENHRY and CDR2 SYGVKD. V dropped 0 bases and J dropped 3 bases, with 5 bases sitting between them. The length of the CDR3 is 13 residues. The CDR3 sequence: CAISESSDTEAFF. For the CDR3, the DNA is TGTGCCATCAGTGAGTCGAGCGACACTGAAGCTTTCTTT.

This clone was counted a single time. This chain connects TRBV28 to TRBJ2-6; D unclear. The V gene's germline CDR1 is MDHEN and CDR2 SYDVKM. The CDR3 contains 16 residues. V was cut by 5 bases and J by 0 bases, with 11 bases left in between. The CDR3 protein is CASSRATPSGANVLTF. The CDR3 DNA is TGTGCCAGCAGTCGAGCGACCCCCTCTGGGGCCAACGTCCTGACTTTC.

This chain uses TRBV2 with TRBJ2-1; the D gene is possibly TRBD2 (6 bases). In germline, CDR1 is SNHLY, CDR2 FYNNEI. This CDR3 region has 14 residues. Trimming left V 4 bases short and J 10 bases short, with 17 bases between. The CDR3 DNA sequence: TGTGCCAGCAGTGTAAGGCCTGGGGGGACGGAGCAGTTCTTC. Its translation is CASSVRPGGTEQFF.

The rearrangement joins TRBV4-3 to TRBJ2-1, with 9 positions matching TRBD2. This CDR3 comprises 18 residues. CDR1 and CDR2 (germline): LGHNA, YSLEER. V trimming: 1 base; J trimming: 8 bases; junction bases outside the gene matches: 15. The chain's CDR3 is CASSQAVVAGATVYEQFF. DNA of the CDR3: TGCGCCAGCAGCCAAGCGGTGGTAGCGGGAGCGACGGTGTATGAGCAGTTCTTC.

The CDR3 DNA reads as TGTGCCAGCAGTCCCTCGGGGTCTCGTGAAAAACTGTTTTTT. This gives the protein CASSPSGSREKLFF. The V call is TRBV28, the J call TRBJ1-4; no reliable D call. Trimming cost V 5 bases and J 7 bases, with 14 bases left between them. CDR1 is MDHEN and CDR2 is SYDVKM in the germline V gene. The CDR3 length is 14 residues.

The chain has TRBV7-2 and TRBJ2-1; 10 bases are a match to TRBD1. V was pared by 1 base and J by 9 bases, with 6 bases of the junction left unmatched. The CDR3 covers 15 residues. Germline V gives CDR1 SGHTA, CDR2 FQGNSA. In nucleotides, the CDR3 is TGTGCCAGCAGCTTAGGACAGGGGGCGCGCGGTGAGCAGTTCTTC. Its protein product is CASSLGQGARGEQFF. Filled out from reference TRBV7-2 and TRBJ2-1, the complete variable domain reads GAGVSQSPSNKVTEKGKDVELRCDPISGHTALYWYRQSLGQGLEFLIYFQGNSAPDKSGLPSDRFSAERTGGSVSTLTIQRTQQEDSAVYLCASSLGQGARGEQFFGPGTRLTVL.

The J gene is TRBJ2-7, the V gene TRBV27; D might be TRBD1 (6 bases). Germline V gene data show CDR1 as MNHEY and CDR2 as SMNVEV (reference sequence). The V gene lost 5 bases and the J gene lost 0 bases, with 14 bases spanning the gap. The CDR3 contains 15 residues. The CDR3 nucleotides are TGTGCCAGCAGTCCATACGACAGGATCTCCTACGAGCAGTACTTC. Translating it yields CASSPYDRISYEQYF.

The chain joins TRBV2 to TRBJ2-5; 10 bases agree with TRBD2. CDR1 is SNHLY and CDR2 is FYNNEI in the germline V gene. V lost 3 bases and J lost 13; bases outside the gene matches: 8. This CDR3 spans 13 amino acids. The CDR3 nucleotides are TGTGCCAGCAGTGAGGGGCTAGCGGGAGTACGGTACTTC. Amino acids: CASSEGLAGVRYF.

The chain employs TRBV29-1 and TRBJ2-5; tentative D call: TRBD1 (5 bases). Per the germline V gene, CDR1 is SQVTM and CDR2 is ANQGSEA. This CDR3 spans 12 amino acids. V was pared by 7 bases and J by 4 bases, with 13 bases between. The CDR3 sequence: CSAAQGGETQYF. The CDR3 nucleotides read TGCAGCGCCGCTCAGGGTGGAGAGACCCAGTACTTC.

This clone was counted only a few times. The DNA for the CDR3 is TGTGCCAGCAGCTGGGACATCTACGAGCAGTACTTC. This encodes CASSWDIYEQYF. The V and J genes are TRBV28 and TRBJ2-7, with D possibly TRBD1 on 6 matching bases. The V end lost 6 bases, the J end lost 3 bases, and 9 bases lay between the germline ends. This CDR3 contains 12 residues. CDR1 is MDHEN, CDR2 SYDVKM, per germline.

In its sample, this clone was seen a few times. The chain recombines TRBV7-9 with TRBJ1-3; the D gene is possibly TRBD1 (5 bases). The CDR3 is 17 residues long. Germline CDR1 is SEHNR and CDR2 is FQNEAQ (reference sequence). V shed 4 bases and J shed 0 bases, with 16 bases lying between them. This CDR3 reads CASSWGVAQSSGNTIYF. The CDR3, as DNA: TGTGCCAGCAGCTGGGGGGTAGCCCAGAGCTCTGGAAACACCATATATTTT. The full variable domain, with the rest looked up from reference TRBV7-9 and TRBJ1-3, is DTGVSQNPRHKITKRGQNVTFRCDPISEHNRLYWYRQTLGQGPEFLTYFQNEAQLEKSRLLSDRFSAERPKGSFSTLEIQRTEQGDSAMYLCASSWGVAQSSGNTIYFGEGSWLTVV.

V gene TRBV28 combines with J gene TRBJ2-1, with 11 bases lining up with TRBD2. The V gene's germline CDR1 is MDHEN and CDR2 SYDVKM. CDR3 size: 18 residues. The junction had 15 bases not matched to a gene; V was cut back by 3 bases and J by 8 bases. As DNA, the CDR3 is TGTGCCAGCAGTTTGAGGCTAGCGGGAGGACATGGGGTCGATGAGCAGTTCTTC. It translates to CASSLRLAGGHGVDEQFF.

V gene TRBV21-1 combines with J gene TRBJ2-7; TRBD2, the D gene given by the table, was not confirmed from the DNA. TRBV21-1 has pseudogene status. The CDR3 has 19 residues. CDR3 region: CASSKEREGGTSDSYEQYF. CDR3 nucleotides: TGTGCCAGCAGCAAAGAAAGGGAGGGAGGGACTAGCGACTCCTACGAGCAGTACTTC.

The chain uses TRBV7-2 and TRBJ2-1, with 7 bases matching TRBD2. V dropped 6 bases and J dropped 3; count of bases not matched to a gene: 8. CDR1 is SGHTA, CDR2 FQGNSA, per germline. The CDR3 consists of 15 residues. The CDR3: CASRLTSLNYNEQFF. As DNA, the CDR3 is TGTGCCAGCAGACTGACTAGCCTAAACTACAATGAGCAGTTCTTC. The full variable domain, in which reference TRBV7-2 and TRBJ2-1 provide the parts outside the CDR3, is GAGVSQSPSNKVTEKGKDVELRCDPISGHTALYWYRQSLGQGLEFLIYFQGNSAPDKSGLPSDRFSAERTGGSVSTLTIQRTQQEDSAVYLCASRLTSLNYNEQFFGPGTRLTVL.

This clone was found once. The chain links TRBV19 to TRBJ1-2; 7 nucleotides line up with TRBD1. This CDR3 has 13 amino acids. V lost 8 bases to trimming and J lost 2 bases; unmatched junction nucleotides: 5. Germline values: CDR1 LNHDA, CDR2 SQIVND (reference sequence). The CDR3: CASHLQGNYGYTF. DNA of the CDR3: TGTGCCAGTCATTTACAGGGGAACTATGGCTACACCTTC.

V gene TRBV18 combines with J gene TRBJ1-4, with 7 nucleotides matching TRBD1. This CDR3 is 17 amino acids long. Germline V gives CDR1 KGHSH, CDR2 LQKENI. With V trimmed by 5 bases and J by 5 bases, 14 bases remained unmatched. The CDR3 bases are TGTGCCAGCTCATCAATATTTGGACAGGAACAGAATGAAAAACTGTTTTTT. Residues: CASSSIFGQEQNEKLFF.

This chain links TRBV29-1 with TRBJ1-1; TRBD1 might be the D (5 bases). This CDR3 has 14 amino acids. Germline V CDR1 and CDR2: SQVTM, ANQGSEA. Trimming cost V 2 bases and J 1 base, with 11 bases left between them. CDR3: CSVETGGKNTEAFF. As DNA, the CDR3 is TGCAGCGTTGAAACCGGGGGTAAGAACACTGAAGCTTTCTTT.

This chain uses TRBV27 with TRBJ1-6; D not certain. V dropped 5 bases and J dropped 2 bases, with 13 bases sitting between them. There are 16 residues in the CDR3. The germline V gene has CDR1 MNHEY and CDR2 SMNVEV (reference sequence). As DNA, the CDR3 is TGTGCCAGCAGTCCAAGGCCGGGAGCCTATAATTCACCCCTCCACTTT. Encoded protein: CASSPRPGAYNSPLHF.

The chain joins TRBV7-9 to TRBJ1-1; D gene unclear. Looked up from germline, CDR1 is SEHNR and CDR2 is FQNEAQ (reference sequence). The CDR3 contains 14 residues. Deletions cut 5 bases from V and 4 bases from J, with 14 bases between. CDR3 sequence: CASSHLREATEAFF. The CDR3, as DNA: TGTGCCAGCAGCCATCTACGAGAGGCCACTGAAGCTTTCTTT.

The chain combines TRBV29-1 with TRBJ2-7; 7 bases fit TRBD1. Germline values: CDR1 SQVTM, CDR2 ANQGSEA. This CDR3 contains 13 residues. Unmatched junction bases numbered 8, after V lost 4 bases and J lost 5 bases. CDR3: CSVVSGGDDEQYF. The CDR3 DNA reads as TGCAGCGTTGTGTCAGGGGGAGACGACGAGCAGTACTTC.

The rearrangement joins TRBV5-1 to TRBJ1-4; TRBD1 matches at 9 bases. Germline loops: CDR1 SGHRS, CDR2 YFSETQ. V was clipped by 2 bases and J by 5 bases; unmatched bases: 4. The CDR3 sequence is 15 residues long. CDR3 nucleotides: TGCGCCAGCAGCTTCACAGGGGGCCTCAATGAAAAACTGTTTTTT. It is translated as CASSFTGGLNEKLFF.

The sample holds one count of this clone. The rearrangement joins TRBV18 to TRBJ2-1; 10 bases align to TRBD1. V was clipped by 1 base and J by 3 bases; unmatched bases: 3. CDR3 length: 16 residues. Germline CDR1 reads KGHSH; CDR2 reads LQKENI. The CDR3 DNA is TGTGCCAGCTCACCACGGGGACAGGGGATCTACAATGAGCAGTTCTTC. It encodes CASSPRGQGIYNEQFF.

This clone has a handful of counts. The V call is TRBV7-2, the J call TRBJ2-1, with 14 nucleotides matching TRBD2. Germline values: CDR1 SGHTA, CDR2 FQGNSA. Trimming removed 4 bases from V and 10 bases from J; junction bases left unmatched: 6. The CDR3 is 15 residues long. CDR3 amino acids: CASSYGTSGSGEQFF. The CDR3 nucleotides are TGTGCCAGCAGCTACGGGACTAGCGGGAGTGGAGAGCAGTTCTTC.

The chain recombines TRBV18 with TRBJ2-1; D is unresolved. Trimming stripped 0 bases from V and 0 bases from J, with 9 bases between. The germline CDR1 and CDR2 sequences are KGHSH and LQKENI. The CDR3 length is 16 residues. CDR3 amino acids: CASSPPWASSYNEQFF. Here the CDR3 DNA reads TGTGCCAGCTCACCACCCTGGGCAAGCTCCTACAATGAGCAGTTCTTC. Together with reference TRBV18 and TRBJ2-1, the CDR3 gives the full variable domain: NAGVMQNPRHLVRRRGQEARLRCSPMKGHSHVYWYRQLPEEGLKFMVYLQKENIIDESGMPKERFSAEFPKEGPSILRIQQVVRGDSAAYFCASSPPWASSYNEQFFGPGTRLTVL.

This rearrangement joins TRBV7-2 to TRBJ2-7; D is undetermined. Per the germline V gene, CDR1 is SGHTA and CDR2 is FQGNSA. V was trimmed by 1 base and J by 9 bases, leaving 19 bases between them. This CDR3 is 15 amino acids long. The CDR3 sequence is CASSLDPTGDSVQYF. The CDR3 DNA reads TGTGCCAGCAGCTTAGATCCGACTGGAGATTCTGTGCAGTACTTC. The entire variable domain, with the rest obtained from reference TRBV7-2 and TRBJ2-7, is as follows: GAGVSQSPSNKVTEKGKDVELRCDPISGHTALYWYRQSLGQGLEFLIYFQGNSAPDKSGLPSDRFSAERTGGSVSTLTIQRTQQEDSAVYLCASSLDPTGDSVQYFGPGTRLTVT.

V gene TRBV6-6 combines with J gene TRBJ1-1, with 7 bases that match TRBD1. V shed 6 bases and J 1 base; nucleotides not matched to a gene: 5. The CDR3 loop spans 14 amino acids. Looked up from germline, CDR1 is MNHNY and CDR2 is SVGAGI (reference sequence). The DNA of the CDR3 is TGTGCCAGCAGACAGGGACAGCGGAACACTGAAGCTTTCTTT. Amino acid sequence: CASRQGQRNTEAFF.